This entry lists 22 T cell receptor beta chains sequenced from one sample in a study of brain T cells in children with intractable seizures. Sequencing used immunoSEQ multiplex PCR; TCRdb keeps in-frame clones, though not all of them. The sample has under 400,000 clones, about 93% seen once; the top ten hold roughly 6%. Time point here: blood from clinic visit 5 months post-surgery; TSC patient then seizure free. The sample here was peripheral blood, taken approximately 5 months after surgery. Every receptor here comes from a boy younger than two with tuberous sclerosis and intractable seizures.

The J gene is TRBJ1-3, the V gene TRBV6-6; D is ambiguous. CDR1 MNHNY and CDR2 SVGAGI come from the germline V gene (reference sequence). CDR3 length: 15 amino acids. V was pared by 1 base and J by 0 bases, with 7 bases between. CDR3 DNA: TGTGCCAGCAGTTACTTTCCGTCCTCTGGAAACACCATATATTTT. Encoded protein: CASSYFPSSGNTIYF.

V and J are TRBV7-6 and TRBJ2-2, with D unresolved. Trimming took off 2 bases at V and 6 bases at J, with 13 bases between the two ends. The CDR3 length is 15 residues. Germline V lookup: CDR1 SGHVS, CDR2 FNYEAQ. The CDR3 region has the DNA TGTGCCAGCAGCTTATTATTAGTGAAGGCCGGGGAGCTGTTTTTT. Protein product: CASSLLLVKAGELFF.

The gene calls are TRBV30 and TRBJ2-3; 8 bases map to TRBD2. The germline V gene has CDR1 GTSNPN and CDR2 SVGIG (reference sequence). Trimming removed 3 bases from V and 4 bases from J; junction bases left unmatched: 9. This CDR3 is built from 15 residues. This chain's CDR3 is CAWSLTGGPPDTQYF. The CDR3 bases are TGTGCCTGGAGCCTTACGGGGGGGCCGCCAGATACGCAGTATTTT.

The rearrangement uses TRBV12-3 or TRBV12-4 and TRBJ2-1, with D unclear. The CDR3 is 11 amino acids. V gave up 7 bases and J gave up 4 bases, with 5 bases separating them. The chain's CDR3 is CASMGYNEQFF. CDR3 DNA: TGTGCCAGCATGGGGTACAATGAGCAGTTCTTC.

V and J are TRBV13 and TRBJ2-1; no reliable D call. Germline V gene lookup returns CDR1 PRHDT and CDR2 FYEKMQ (reference sequence). V lost 7 bases and J lost 0, with 16 bases in between. This CDR3 is 16 amino acids long. The CDR3 DNA follows: TGTGCCAGCACCACCTTTTGGGGTAGCTCCTACAATGAGCAGTTCTTC. Residues: CASTTFWGSSYNEQFF.

This chain uses TRBV24-1 with TRBJ2-1; 10 bases are a match to TRBD1. The ends lost 9 bases at V and 7 bases at J; junction bases unmatched: 8. Germline V gene sequence: CDR1 KGHDR, CDR2 SFDVKD. The CDR3 has 14 residues. In DNA form, the CDR3 reads TGTGCCACCCAAGAGGGACAGGGGATGAATGAGCAGTTCTTC. Its protein product is CATQEGQGMNEQFF.

J is TRBJ1-6 and V is TRBV7-2; D perhaps matches TRBD1 (6 bases). Looked up from germline, CDR1 is SGHTA and CDR2 is FQGNSA. Trimming left V 2 bases short and J 1 base short, with 12 bases between. The CDR3 runs to 17 residues. The CDR3 DNA reads as TGTGCCAGCAGCTTATCGGGGGGGGCGTCCTATAATTCACCCCTCCACTTT. This sequence encodes CASSLSGGASYNSPLHF.

The chain carries TRBV9 and TRBJ2-3; D assignment may be TRBD1 or TRBD2 (5 bases each). CDR1 SGDLS and CDR2 YYNGEE come from the germline V gene. V lost 2 bases to trimming and J lost 0 bases, with 10 bases between them. This CDR3 region has 15 residues. CDR3 sequence reads: CASSVGTGSTDTQYF. The CDR3 DNA follows: TGTGCCAGCAGCGTCGGGACGGGGAGCACAGATACGCAGTATTTT.

This clone appeared a single time. The V gene is TRBV3-1 (or the pseudogene TRBV3-2), the J gene TRBJ1-5; D uncertain. Trimming removed 0 bases from V and 2 bases from J, with 8 bases in between. The CDR3 covers 15 residues. Germline loops: CDR1 LGHDT, CDR2 YNNKEL (reference sequence). The CDR3 sequence is CASSQDFTGNQPQHF. CDR3 nucleotide sequence: TGTGCCAGCAGCCAAGATTTTACAGGCAATCAGCCCCAGCATTTT.

The V and J genes are TRBV5-1 and TRBJ1-6; D remains ambiguous. Per the germline V gene, CDR1 is SGHRS and CDR2 is YFSETQ. The length of the CDR3 is 15 residues. Trimming took 0 bases from V and 9 from J, leaving 13 bases between them. The CDR3 DNA reads TGCGCCAGCAGCTTGGCGGCGGGGAGCGGTTCACCCCTCCACTTT. Protein sequence: CASSLAAGSGSPLHF.

V gene TRBV3-1 (or the pseudogene TRBV3-2) combines with J gene TRBJ2-5; D might be TRBD1 or TRBD2, each matching 6 bases. The germline gives CDR1 LGHDT, CDR2 YNNKEL (reference sequence). V lost 0 bases and J lost 7, with 21 bases in between. CDR3 size: 17 residues. Here the CDR3 DNA reads TGTGCCAGCAGCCAAGAGGGGGGCATACTAGCCCGGACGACCCAGTACTTC. As protein: CASSQEGGILARTTQYF.

V is TRBV4-2 and J is TRBJ1-2; weak D call: TRBD1 (6 bases). The CDR3 extends over 15 amino acids. The germline CDR1 and CDR2 sequences are LGHNA and YNFKEQ. The V gene lost 2 bases and the J gene lost 1 base, with 11 bases spanning the gap. In DNA form, the CDR3 reads TGTGCCAGCAGCCAACCCGGACAGTTTAACTATGGCTACACCTTC. It specifies CASSQPGQFNYGYTF.

The chain joins TRBV5-5 to TRBJ1-2, with D possibly matching TRBD1 (5 bases). Looked up from germline, CDR1 is SGHKS and CDR2 is YYEKEE (reference sequence). With 4 bases removed from V and 6 bases from J, the gap between germline ends came to 19 bases. The CDR3 runs 15 residues. CDR3 region: CASSPTFDSLNGYTF. The CDR3 DNA reads TGTGCCAGCAGCCCTACATTCGACAGCCTTAATGGCTACACCTTC.

The chain joins TRBV6-5 to TRBJ2-2; D is uncertain. CDR1 and CDR2 (germline): MNHEY, SVGAGI. This CDR3 contains 15 residues. The V end lost 2 bases, the J end lost 4 bases, and 11 bases lay between the germline ends. The CDR3 nucleotides are TGTGCCAGCAGTTACAACCCGGACGTCACCGGGGAGCTGTTTTTT. Translation: CASSYNPDVTGELFF.

V gene TRBV21-1 combines with J gene TRBJ2-2. TRBV21-1 is recorded as a pseudogene. CDR3 length: 12 amino acids. The CDR3 region is CASSKKIRELFF. The CDR3 DNA reads as TGTGCCAGCAGCAAGAAGATTAGGGAGCTGTTTTTT.

The chain has TRBV6-4 and TRBJ2-1; no clear D gene. Trimming removed 2 bases at V and 0 bases at J, with 8 bases between. Germline CDR1 MRHNA, CDR2 SNTAGT. The CDR3 loop spans 15 amino acids. The CDR3 sequence: CASSDLESSYNEQFF. The CDR3 DNA follows: TGTGCCAGCAGTGACCTCGAGAGCTCCTACAATGAGCAGTTCTTC.

This chain uses TRBV19 with TRBJ1-5; D is undetermined. Germline V gene sequence: CDR1 LNHDA, CDR2 SQIVND (reference sequence). CDR3 length equals 14 residues. V shed 2 bases and J shed 6 bases, with 11 bases lying between them. The DNA for the CDR3 is TGTGCCAGTAGTATATATACGTCTGGTCAGCCCCAGCATTTT. It encodes CASSIYTSGQPQHF. Drawing the rest from reference TRBV19 and TRBJ1-5, the complete variable domain is DGGITQSPKYLFRKEGQNVTLSCEQNLNHDAMYWYRQDPGQGLRLIYYSQIVNDFQKGDIAEGYSVSREKKESFPLTVTSAQKNPTAFYLCASSIYTSGQPQHFGDGTRLSIL.

The sample holds one count of this clone. V gene TRBV13 combines with J gene TRBJ1-2; possibly TRBD1 for D (5 bases). V was shortened by 3 bases and J by 0 bases, with 17 bases between the two germline ends. Germline V gene lookup returns CDR1 PRHDT and CDR2 FYEKMQ (reference sequence). The CDR3 consists of 17 residues. The CDR3 here is CASSFRGLYPPNYGYTF. CDR3 coding DNA: TGTGCCAGCAGCTTCCGGGGCCTCTACCCCCCTAACTATGGCTACACCTTC. Complete variable domain (other parts from reference TRBV13 and TRBJ1-2): AAGVIQSPRHLIKEKRETATLKCYPIPRHDTVYWYQQGPGQDPQFLISFYEKMQSDKGSIPDRFSAQQFSDYHSELNMSSLELGDSALYFCASSFRGLYPPNYGYTFGSGTRLTVV.

The genes are TRBV5-8 and TRBJ2-1; 13 bases are a match to TRBD2. The CDR3 covers 16 residues. CDR1 SGHTS and CDR2 YDEGEE come from the germline V gene. V shed 4 bases, J shed 1 base, and the junction held 2 bases outside the gene matches. CDR3 region: CASSRGLAGSYNEQFF. In DNA, the CDR3 is TGTGCCAGCAGCCGGGGACTAGCGGGGTCCTACAATGAGCAGTTCTTC.

The V call is TRBV6-4, the J call TRBJ1-6, with TRBD1 identical over 7 bases. The germline V gene encodes CDR1 MRHNA and CDR2 SNTAGT. V was clipped by 5 bases and J by 7 bases; unmatched bases: 5. The CDR3 contains 14 residues. The CDR3 spells CASSSSGQNSPLHF. Here the CDR3 DNA reads TGTGCCAGCAGTTCCTCGGGACAGAATTCACCCCTCCACTTT.

This clone was recorded once. The chain carries TRBV27 and TRBJ2-1, with TRBD2 identical over 8 bases. With V trimmed by 2 bases and J by 6 bases, 15 bases remained unmatched. The CDR3 is 18 residues long. Germline CDR1 and CDR2: MNHEY and SMNVEV (reference sequence). The DNA for the CDR3 is TGTGCCAGCAGTTTAACGGTGTCGGGAGGGCCTTTGACCAATGAGCAGTTCTTC. It is translated as CASSLTVSGGPLTNEQFF.

V is TRBV5-1 and J is TRBJ1-6; no clear D gene. V was trimmed by 0 bases and J by 8 bases, leaving 6 bases between them. Germline V lookup: CDR1 SGHRS, CDR2 YFSETQ. The CDR3 runs to 13 residues. The CDR3, as DNA: TGCGCCAGCAGCTTGGGGCGGGATTCACCCCTCCACTTT. It codes for CASSLGRDSPLHF.